Each of the 8 T cell receptor beta chains below was sequenced from the same sample in a study of beta chain features in type 1 diabetes. The sequenced template was cDNA made from the entire isolated RNA. Assay: immunoSEQ multiplex PCR; the TCRdb copy retains only in-frame clones and omits some. The table shows just over 600,000 clones, with roughly a sixth occurring only once. The specimen was naive CD4+ T cells from blood. These receptor sequences come from a man between 18 and 29 years old in good health.

The genes are TRBV6-6 and TRBJ2-7; weak D call: TRBD2 (5 bases). Germline V lookup: CDR1 MNHNY, CDR2 SVGAGI (reference sequence). The CDR3 is 14 residues long. Trimming took 6 bases from V and 0 from J, leaving 12 bases between them. The CDR3: CASRKGEGSYEQYF. The CDR3 nucleotides read TGTGCCAGCAGGAAGGGCGAGGGCTCCTACGAGCAGTACTTC.

This chain joins TRBV20-1 and TRBJ1-2; unclear D gene. The V gene lost 6 bases and the J gene lost 7 bases, with 12 bases spanning the gap. This CDR3 region has 11 residues. Germline CDR1 reads DFQATT; CDR2 reads SNEGSKA (reference sequence). CDR3 DNA sequence: TGCAGTGCCCGCTGGACCACTGGCTACACCTTC. This sequence encodes CSARWTTGYTF.

The chain couples TRBV18 to TRBJ2-1, with D unresolved. The CDR3 spans 15 residues. Germline V gene lookup returns CDR1 KGHSH and CDR2 LQKENI. Between the trimmed V and J ends, which lost 1 base and 7 bases, there was a span of 14 bases. Here the CDR3 reads CASSPRQGEKNEQFF. The CDR3 DNA reads as TGTGCCAGCTCACCACGCCAAGGAGAAAAGAATGAGCAGTTCTTC.

On this clone itself: The junction differs from germline at one of its ends, possibly a read error. This chain joins TRBV5-1 and TRBJ2-5; D unclear. Germline V gene data show CDR1 as SGHRS and CDR2 as YFSETQ. This CDR3 has 13 amino acids. The CDR3 sequence: CASSLGAQVTQYF. The CDR3 bases are TGCGCCAGCAGCTTGGGAGCCCAAGTGACCCAGTACTTC.

This clone was seen only a few times. This rearrangement joins TRBV18 to TRBJ2-2; D gene ambiguous. V lost 0 bases and J 4 bases, leaving 9 bases between the germline ends. The CDR3 contains 15 residues. Germline V lookup: CDR1 KGHSH, CDR2 LQKENI. For the CDR3, the DNA is TGTGCCAGCTCACCACCAACTCGATTCACCGGGGAGCTGTTTTTT. This sequence encodes CASSPPTRFTGELFF.

This clone has a handful of counts. The chain carries TRBV4-2 and TRBJ2-5, with 7 positions matching TRBD1. With V trimmed by 4 bases and J by 0 bases, 5 bases remained unmatched. The germline gives CDR1 LGHNA, CDR2 YNFKEQ. CDR3 length equals 15 residues. Here the CDR3 DNA reads TGTGCCAGCAGCCCCACAGGGGTGAACCAAGAGACCCAGTACTTC. Amino acids: CASSPTGVNQETQYF.

The J gene is TRBJ1-4, the V gene TRBV4-2, with D possibly TRBD1 on 6 matching bases. This CDR3 has 15 residues. The V gene's germline CDR1 is LGHNA and CDR2 YNFKEQ. Trimming took 0 bases from V and 10 from J, leaving 15 bases between them. This CDR3 reads CASSQDYLQGRKLFF. CDR3 nucleotides: TGTGCCAGCAGCCAAGATTACTTACAGGGCCGAAAACTGTTTTTT.

This clone has a handful of counts. The genes are TRBV6-5 and TRBJ1-5; D is perhaps TRBD1 (5 bases). Germline loops: CDR1 MNHEY, CDR2 SVGAGI. This CDR3 spans 14 amino acids. Trimming took off 6 bases at V and 6 bases at J, with 15 bases between the two ends. This CDR3 is CASSPDSLLQPQHF. The CDR3 DNA follows: TGTGCCAGCAGCCCAGACAGCCTCCTTCAGCCCCAGCATTTT.